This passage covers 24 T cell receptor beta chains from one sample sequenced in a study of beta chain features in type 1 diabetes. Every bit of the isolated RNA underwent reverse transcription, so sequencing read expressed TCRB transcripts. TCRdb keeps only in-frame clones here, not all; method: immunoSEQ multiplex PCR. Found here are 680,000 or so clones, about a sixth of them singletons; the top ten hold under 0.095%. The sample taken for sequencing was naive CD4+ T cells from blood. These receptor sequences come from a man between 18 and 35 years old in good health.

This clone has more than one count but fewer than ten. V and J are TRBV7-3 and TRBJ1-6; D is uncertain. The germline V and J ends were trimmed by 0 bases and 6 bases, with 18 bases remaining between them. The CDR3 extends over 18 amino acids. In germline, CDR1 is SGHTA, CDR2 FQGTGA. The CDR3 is CASSLTGFRFTGNSPLHF. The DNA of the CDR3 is TGTGCCAGCAGCTTAACGGGCTTCAGGTTTACTGGTAATTCACCCCTCCACTTT. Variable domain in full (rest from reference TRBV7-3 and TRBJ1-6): GAGVSQTPSNKVTEKGKYVELRCDPISGHTALYWYRQSLGQGPEFLIYFQGTGAADDSGLPNDRFFAVRPEGSVSTLKIQRTERGDSAVYLCASSLTGFRFTGNSPLHFGNGTRLTVT.

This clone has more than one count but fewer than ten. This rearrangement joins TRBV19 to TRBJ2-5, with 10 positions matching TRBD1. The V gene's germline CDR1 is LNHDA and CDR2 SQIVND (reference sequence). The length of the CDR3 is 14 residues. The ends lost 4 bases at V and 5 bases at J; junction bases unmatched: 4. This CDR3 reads CASSKTGGSETQYF. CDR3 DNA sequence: TGTGCCAGTAGTAAGACAGGGGGCTCGGAGACCCAGTACTTC.

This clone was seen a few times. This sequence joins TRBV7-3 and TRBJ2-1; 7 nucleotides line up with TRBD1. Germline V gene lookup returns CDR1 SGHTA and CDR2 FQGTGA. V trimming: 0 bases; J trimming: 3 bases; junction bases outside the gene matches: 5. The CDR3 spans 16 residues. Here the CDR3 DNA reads TGTGCCAGCAGCTTAACCTGGACAGGCGACTACAATGAGCAGTTCTTC. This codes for CASSLTWTGDYNEQFF.

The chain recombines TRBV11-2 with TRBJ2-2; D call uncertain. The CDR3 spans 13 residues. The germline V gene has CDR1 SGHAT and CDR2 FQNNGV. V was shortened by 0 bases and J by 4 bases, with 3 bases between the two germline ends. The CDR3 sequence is CASSLEATGELFF. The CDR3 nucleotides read TGTGCCAGCAGCTTAGAGGCCACCGGGGAGCTGTTTTTT.

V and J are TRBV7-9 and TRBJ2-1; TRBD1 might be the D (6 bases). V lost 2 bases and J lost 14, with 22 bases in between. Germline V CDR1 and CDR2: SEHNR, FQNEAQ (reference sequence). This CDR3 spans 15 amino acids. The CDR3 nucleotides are TGTGCCAGCAGCTTACGGGGCTCGGTCAGGGGAAGAAAGTTCTTC. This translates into CASSLRGSVRGRKFF.

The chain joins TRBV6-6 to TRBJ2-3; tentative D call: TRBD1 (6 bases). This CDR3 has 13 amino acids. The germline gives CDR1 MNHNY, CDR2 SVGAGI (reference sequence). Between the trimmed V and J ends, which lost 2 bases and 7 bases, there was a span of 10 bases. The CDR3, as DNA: TGTGCCAGCAGTTACACGACAGGCAATACGCAGTATTTT. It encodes CASSYTTGNTQYF.

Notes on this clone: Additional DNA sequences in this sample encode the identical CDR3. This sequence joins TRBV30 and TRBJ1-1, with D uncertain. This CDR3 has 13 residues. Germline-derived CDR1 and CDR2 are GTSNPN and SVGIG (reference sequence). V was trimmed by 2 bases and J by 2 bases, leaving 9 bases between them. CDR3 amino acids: CAWSRGVNTEAFF. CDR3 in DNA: TGTGCCTGGAGTCGAGGAGTCAACACTGAAGCTTTCTTT.

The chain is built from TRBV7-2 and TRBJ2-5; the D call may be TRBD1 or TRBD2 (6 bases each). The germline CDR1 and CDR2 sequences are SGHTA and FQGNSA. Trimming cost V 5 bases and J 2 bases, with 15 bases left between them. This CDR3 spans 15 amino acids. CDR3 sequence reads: CASSPRGGRQETQYF. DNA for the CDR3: TGTGCCAGCAGCCCCAGGGGAGGCAGACAAGAGACCCAGTACTTC.

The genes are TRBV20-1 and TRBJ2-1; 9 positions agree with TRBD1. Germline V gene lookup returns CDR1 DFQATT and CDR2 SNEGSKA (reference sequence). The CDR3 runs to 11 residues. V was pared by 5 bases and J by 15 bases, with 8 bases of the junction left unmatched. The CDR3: CSAPRQGGMFF. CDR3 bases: TGCAGTGCTCCCAGACAGGGGGGGATGTTCTTC.

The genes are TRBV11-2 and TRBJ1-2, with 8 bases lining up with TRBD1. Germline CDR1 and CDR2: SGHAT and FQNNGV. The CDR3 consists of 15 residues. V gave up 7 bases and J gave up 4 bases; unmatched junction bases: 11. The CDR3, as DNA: TGTGCCAGCACCACCCTTCGGGACAGGTCCTATGGCTACACCTTC. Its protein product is CASTTLRDRSYGYTF.

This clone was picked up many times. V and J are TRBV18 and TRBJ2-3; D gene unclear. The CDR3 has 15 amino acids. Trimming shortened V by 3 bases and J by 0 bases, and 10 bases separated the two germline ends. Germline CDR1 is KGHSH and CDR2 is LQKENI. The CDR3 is CASSPLTSSTDTQYF. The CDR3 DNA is TGTGCCAGCTCACCTCTGACGTCGAGCACAGATACGCAGTATTTT.

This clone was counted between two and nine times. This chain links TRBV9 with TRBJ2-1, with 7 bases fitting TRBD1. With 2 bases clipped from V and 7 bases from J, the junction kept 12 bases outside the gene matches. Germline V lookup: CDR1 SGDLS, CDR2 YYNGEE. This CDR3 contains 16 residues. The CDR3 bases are TGTGCCAGCAGCGTGGTCGAATTAGGGGGCGTAAATGAGCAGTTCTTC. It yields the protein CASSVVELGGVNEQFF.

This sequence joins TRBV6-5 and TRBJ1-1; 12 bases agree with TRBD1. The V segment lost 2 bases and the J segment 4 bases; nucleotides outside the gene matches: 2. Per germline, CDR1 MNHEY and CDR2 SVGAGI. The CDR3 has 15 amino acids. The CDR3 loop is CASSYRDRGLTEAFF. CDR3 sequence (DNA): TGTGCCAGCAGTTACCGGGACAGGGGGCTCACTGAAGCTTTCTTT.

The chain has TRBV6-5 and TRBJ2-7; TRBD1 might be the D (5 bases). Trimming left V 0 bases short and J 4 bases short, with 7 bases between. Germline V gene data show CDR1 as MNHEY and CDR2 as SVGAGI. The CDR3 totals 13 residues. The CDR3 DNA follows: TGTGCCAGCAGTTACTCGACAGATTACGAGCAGTACTTC. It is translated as CASSYSTDYEQYF.

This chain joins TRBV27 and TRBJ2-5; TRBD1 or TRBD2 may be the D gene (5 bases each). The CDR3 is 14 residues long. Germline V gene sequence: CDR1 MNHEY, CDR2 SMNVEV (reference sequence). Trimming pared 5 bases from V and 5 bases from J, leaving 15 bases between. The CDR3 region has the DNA TGTGCCAGCAGTCCCGGGACCTCACGGGAGACCCAGTACTTC. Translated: CASSPGTSRETQYF.

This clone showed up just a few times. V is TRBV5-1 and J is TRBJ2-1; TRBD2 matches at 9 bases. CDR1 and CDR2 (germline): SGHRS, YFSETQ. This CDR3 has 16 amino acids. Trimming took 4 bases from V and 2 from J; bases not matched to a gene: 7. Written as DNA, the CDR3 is TGCGCCAGCAGCATCCAGATAGCGGGGGCCTACAATGAGCAGTTCTTC. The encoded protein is CASSIQIAGAYNEQFF.

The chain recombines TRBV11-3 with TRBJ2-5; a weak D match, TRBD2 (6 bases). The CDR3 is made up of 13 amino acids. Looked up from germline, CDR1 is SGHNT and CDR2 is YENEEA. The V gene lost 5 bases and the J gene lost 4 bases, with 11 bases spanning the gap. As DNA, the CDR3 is TGTGCCAGCAGCAAACCGGGACTAGAGACCCAGTACTTC. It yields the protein CASSKPGLETQYF.

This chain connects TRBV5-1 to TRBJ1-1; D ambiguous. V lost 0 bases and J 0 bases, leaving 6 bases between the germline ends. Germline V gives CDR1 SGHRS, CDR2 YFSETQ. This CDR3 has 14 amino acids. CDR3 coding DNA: TGCGCCAGCAGCTTGGGGGCGGTGAACACTGAAGCTTTCTTT. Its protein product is CASSLGAVNTEAFF.

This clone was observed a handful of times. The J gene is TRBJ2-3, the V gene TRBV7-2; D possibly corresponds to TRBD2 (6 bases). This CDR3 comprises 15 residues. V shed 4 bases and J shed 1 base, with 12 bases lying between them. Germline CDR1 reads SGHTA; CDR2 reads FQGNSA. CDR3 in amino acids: CASSWRGRGTDTQYF. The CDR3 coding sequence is TGTGCCAGCAGCTGGCGGGGAAGGGGCACAGATACGCAGTATTTT.

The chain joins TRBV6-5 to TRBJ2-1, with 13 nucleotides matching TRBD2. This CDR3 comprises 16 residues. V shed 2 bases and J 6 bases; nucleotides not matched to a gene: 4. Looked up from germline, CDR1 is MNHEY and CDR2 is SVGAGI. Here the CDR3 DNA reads TGTGCCAGCAGTTACAGGACTAGCGGGGGACTCAATGAGCAGTTCTTC. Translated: CASSYRTSGGLNEQFF.

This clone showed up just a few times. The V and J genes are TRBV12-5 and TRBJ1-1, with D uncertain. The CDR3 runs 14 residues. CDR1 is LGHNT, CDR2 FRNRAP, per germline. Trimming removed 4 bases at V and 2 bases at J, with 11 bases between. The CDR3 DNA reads TGTGCTAGTGGTTGGGGTCTATCCAACACTGAAGCTTTCTTT. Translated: CASGWGLSNTEAFF.

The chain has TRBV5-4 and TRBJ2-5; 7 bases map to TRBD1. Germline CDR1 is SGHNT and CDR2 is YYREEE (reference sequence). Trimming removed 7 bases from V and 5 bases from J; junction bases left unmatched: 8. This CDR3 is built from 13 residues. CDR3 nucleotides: TGTGCCAGCTCCGAGACAGGGCCGGAGACCCAGTACTTC. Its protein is CASSETGPETQYF.

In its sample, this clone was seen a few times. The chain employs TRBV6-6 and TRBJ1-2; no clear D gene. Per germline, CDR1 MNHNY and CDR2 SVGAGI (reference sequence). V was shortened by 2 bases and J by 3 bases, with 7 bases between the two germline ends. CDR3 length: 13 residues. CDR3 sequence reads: CASSYRSDYGYTF. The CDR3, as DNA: TGTGCCAGCAGTTACCGGTCCGACTATGGCTACACCTTC.

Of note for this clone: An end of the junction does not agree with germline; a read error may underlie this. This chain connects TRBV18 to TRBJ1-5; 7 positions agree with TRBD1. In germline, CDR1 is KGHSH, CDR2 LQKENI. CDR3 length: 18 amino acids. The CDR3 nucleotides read TGTGCCAGCTCACCCCTTGATCAACGGGGACAGAGCAGTCAGCCCCAGCATTTT. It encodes CASSPLDQRGQSSQPQHF.